This TCR beta chain was identified during a study of STAT5B mutations in CD4+ large granular lymphocyte leukemia. Whole-study context: When available, cryopreserved cells underwent CD8+ depletion before CD4+ selection. General study points: Only five to seven CD4-sorted patient samples were compared with healthy controls for clonality.

Points on this clone: The antigen remains unidentified.

Sequencing was at survey level. The assay was immunoSEQ multiplex PCR, and TCRdb's table has in-frame clones only and misses some. Among about 4,600 clones listed, about four fifths were seen once. The CDR3 has 13 amino acids. The V gene lost 1 base and the J gene lost 6 bases, with 6 bases spanning the gap. Per germline, CDR1 LNHDA and CDR2 SQIVND (reference sequence). This sequence originates from a man in his sixties or seventies with CD4+ T-cell large granular lymphocyte leukemia. Sequences were obtained from PBMCs. The V and J genes are TRBV19 and TRBJ2-2; D is unresolved. CDR3 sequence reads: CASSIVPSGELFF. In DNA, the CDR3 is TGTGCCAGTAGTATAGTACCATCCGGGGAGCTGTTTTTT.